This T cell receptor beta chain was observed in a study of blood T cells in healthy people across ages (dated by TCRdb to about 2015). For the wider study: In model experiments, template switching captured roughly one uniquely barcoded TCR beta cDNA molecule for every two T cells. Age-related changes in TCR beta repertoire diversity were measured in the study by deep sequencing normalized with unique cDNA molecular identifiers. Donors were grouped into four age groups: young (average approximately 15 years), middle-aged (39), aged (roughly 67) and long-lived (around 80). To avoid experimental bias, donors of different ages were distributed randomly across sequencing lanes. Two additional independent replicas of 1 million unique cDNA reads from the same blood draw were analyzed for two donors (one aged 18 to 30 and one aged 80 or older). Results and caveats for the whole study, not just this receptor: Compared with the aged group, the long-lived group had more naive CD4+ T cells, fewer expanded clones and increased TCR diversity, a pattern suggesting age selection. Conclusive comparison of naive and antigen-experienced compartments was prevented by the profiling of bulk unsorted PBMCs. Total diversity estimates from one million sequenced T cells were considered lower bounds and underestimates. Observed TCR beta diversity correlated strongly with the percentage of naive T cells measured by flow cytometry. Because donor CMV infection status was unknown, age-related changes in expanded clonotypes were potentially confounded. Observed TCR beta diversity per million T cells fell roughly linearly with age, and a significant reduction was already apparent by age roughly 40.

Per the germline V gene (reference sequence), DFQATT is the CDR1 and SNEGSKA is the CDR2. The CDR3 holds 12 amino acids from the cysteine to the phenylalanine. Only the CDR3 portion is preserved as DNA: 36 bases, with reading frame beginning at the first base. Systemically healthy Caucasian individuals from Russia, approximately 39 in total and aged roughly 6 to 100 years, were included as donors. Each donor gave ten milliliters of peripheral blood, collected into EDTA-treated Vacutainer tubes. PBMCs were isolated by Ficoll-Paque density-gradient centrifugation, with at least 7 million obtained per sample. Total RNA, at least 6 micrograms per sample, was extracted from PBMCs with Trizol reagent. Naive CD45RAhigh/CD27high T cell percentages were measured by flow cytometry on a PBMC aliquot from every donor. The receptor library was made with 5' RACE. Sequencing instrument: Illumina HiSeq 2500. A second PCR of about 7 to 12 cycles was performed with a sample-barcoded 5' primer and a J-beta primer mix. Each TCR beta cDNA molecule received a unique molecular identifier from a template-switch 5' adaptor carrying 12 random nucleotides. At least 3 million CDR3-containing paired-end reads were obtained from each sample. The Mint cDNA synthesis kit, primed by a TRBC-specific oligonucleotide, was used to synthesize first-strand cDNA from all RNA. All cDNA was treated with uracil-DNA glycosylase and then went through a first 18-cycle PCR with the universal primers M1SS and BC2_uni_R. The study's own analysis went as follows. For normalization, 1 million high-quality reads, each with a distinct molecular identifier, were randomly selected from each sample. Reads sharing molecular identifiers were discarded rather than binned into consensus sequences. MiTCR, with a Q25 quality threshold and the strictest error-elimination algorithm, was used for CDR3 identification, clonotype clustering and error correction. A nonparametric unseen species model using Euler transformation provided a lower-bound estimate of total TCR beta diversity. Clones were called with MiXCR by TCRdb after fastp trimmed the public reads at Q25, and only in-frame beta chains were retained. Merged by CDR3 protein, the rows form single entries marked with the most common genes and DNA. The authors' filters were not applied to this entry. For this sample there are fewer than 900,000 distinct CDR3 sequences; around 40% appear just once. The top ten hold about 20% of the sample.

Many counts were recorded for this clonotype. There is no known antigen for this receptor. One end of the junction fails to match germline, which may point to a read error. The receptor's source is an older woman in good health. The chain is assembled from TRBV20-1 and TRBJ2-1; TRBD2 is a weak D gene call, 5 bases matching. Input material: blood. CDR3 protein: CSARGTYNEQFF. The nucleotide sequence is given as TGCAGTGCGAGAGGGACCTACAATGAGCAGTTCTTC.